This record concerns one T cell receptor (beta chain) sequence. The sample belongs to a study of blood T cell repertoires in COVID-19. Across the whole study: Samples representing acute and convalescent COVID-19 were sourced from the United States, Italy and Spain. Sources were T cells, B-cell-depleted T cells, or PBMCs; the material itself was cDNA or gDNA.

Here immunoSEQ multiplex PCR was the method, and the copy in TCRdb shows in-frame clones only, minus some. The sample has 150,000 to 200,000 clones; around four fifths are singletons. The CDR3 extends over 14 amino acids. Germline-derived CDR1 and CDR2 are SGDLS and YYNGEE. V lost 1 base and J 6 bases, leaving 13 bases between the germline ends. The sample taken for sequencing was peripheral blood. The chain joins TRBV9 to TRBJ1-1, with D unclear. The source is a woman aged 25 to 39 with acute or convalescent COVID-19. CDR3 sequence reads: CASSVRTQAAEAFF. Here the CDR3 DNA reads TGTGCCAGCAGCGTACGAACACAAGCGGCTGAAGCTTTCTTT.